The 9 T cell receptor beta chains in this list originate from one sample, sequenced in a study of blood T cell repertoires in COVID-19. Here immunoSEQ multiplex PCR was the method, and the copy in TCRdb shows in-frame clones only, minus some. The sample lists roughly 150,000 clones; around 92% were seen once. The sequenced sample consisted of peripheral blood. The receptors stem from a man aged 55 to 70 with acute or convalescent COVID-19.

The V gene is TRBV12-3 or TRBV12-4, the J gene TRBJ1-4; D is perhaps TRBD1 (6 bases). This CDR3 is 13 amino acids long. V gave up 6 bases and J gave up 6 bases, with 11 bases separating them. CDR3 in DNA: TGTGCCAGCAGCTTACAGGGTTATGAAAAACTGTTTTTT. This gives the protein CASSLQGYEKLFF.

The V call is TRBV14, the J call TRBJ1-4; D ambiguous. Trimming took off 4 bases at V and 8 bases at J, with 11 bases between the two ends. Looked up from germline, CDR1 is SGHDN and CDR2 is FVKESK. The CDR3 is 13 residues long. This CDR3 reads CASSRDLREKLFF. The CDR3 nucleotides are TGTGCCAGCAGCCGAGACCTCAGGGAAAAACTGTTTTTT.

The genes are TRBV10-3 and TRBJ2-1; TRBD2 matches at 10 bases. Germline CDR1 and CDR2: ENHRY and SYGVKD. V shed 6 bases, J shed 2 bases, and the junction held 4 bases outside the gene matches. The CDR3 runs 15 residues. CDR3 sequence reads: CAIRDSGGPYNEQFF. Written as DNA, the CDR3 is TGTGCCATCAGGGATAGCGGGGGGCCCTACAATGAGCAGTTCTTC.

The chain couples TRBV29-1 to TRBJ2-5, with 9 bases fitting TRBD2. V lost 7 bases, J lost 7 bases, and 7 bases stayed unmatched. This CDR3 region has 12 residues. CDR1 and CDR2 from the germline V gene are SQVTM and ANQGSEA. The CDR3 DNA follows: TGCAGCGCCGAAGGACTAGCGATGACCCAGTACTTC. Its translation is CSAEGLAMTQYF. Full variable domain (missing parts from reference TRBV29-1 and TRBJ2-5): SAVISQKPSRDICQRGTSLTIQCQVDSQVTMMFWYRQQPGQSLTLIATANQGSEATYESGFVIDKFPISRPNLTFSTLTVSNMSPEDSSIYLCSAEGLAMTQYFGPGTRLLVL.

The chain combines TRBV5-4 with TRBJ2-3, with 7 bases matching TRBD2. In germline, CDR1 is SGHNT, CDR2 YYREEE (reference sequence). The length of the CDR3 is 16 residues. V shed 4 bases and J 1 base; nucleotides not matched to a gene: 9. Here the CDR3 DNA reads TGTGCCAGCAGCCCGGGGGGTCGGGGGGGCACAGATACGCAGTATTTT. Translating it yields CASSPGGRGGTDTQYF.

The rearrangement links TRBV29-1 to TRBJ2-6; D call uncertain. From germline, CDR1 is SQVTM and CDR2 ANQGSEA. V was clipped by 3 bases and J by 3 bases, with 3 bases between them. The CDR3 runs to 12 residues. CDR3 DNA: TGCAGCGTTGATATTGGGGCCAACGTCCTGACTTTC. This sequence encodes CSVDIGANVLTF.

The J gene is TRBJ2-7, the V gene TRBV29-1, with D possibly matching TRBD1 (6 bases). Germline V CDR1 and CDR2: SQVTM, ANQGSEA. V was clipped by 1 base and J by 1 base, with 11 bases between them. CDR3 length: 14 residues. The CDR3, as DNA: TGCAGCGTTGAAGCGACAGGCCAGTCCTACGAGCAGTACTTC. It encodes CSVEATGQSYEQYF.

The chain carries TRBV27 and TRBJ2-1; 9 bases align to TRBD2. V trimming: 5 bases; J trimming: 4 bases; junction bases outside the gene matches: 9. CDR3 length: 16 amino acids. Germline V gene lookup returns CDR1 MNHEY and CDR2 SMNVEV (reference sequence). CDR3 DNA: TGTGCCAGCAGTCCCCGACTAGCGGAGCTTTACAATGAGCAGTTCTTC. This codes for CASSPRLAELYNEQFF.

The chain recombines TRBV10-3 with TRBJ1-5; D is unclear. V shed 3 bases and J shed 9 bases, with 9 bases lying between them. The CDR3 is made up of 12 amino acids. Germline V lookup: CDR1 ENHRY, CDR2 SYGVKD. The CDR3 DNA is TGTGCCATCAGTGACTTACGAGGGCCCCAGCATTTT. Encoded protein: CAISDLRGPQHF.